This TCR beta chain emerged from a study of cytomegalovirus exposure and HLA in healthy donors. Findings and limits, study-wide: The listing of 160 or so TCR beta chains classed them as cytomegalovirus-associated.

CDR1 and CDR2 (germline): LNHDA, SQIVND (reference sequence). The CDR3 covers 14 residues. V dropped 4 bases and J dropped 1; count of bases not matched to a gene: 2. This clone was counted a few times. What it binds is not known. Profiled with immunoSEQ multiplex PCR; TCRdb holds only in-frame clones, not every one. The table has approximately 300,000 clones, about nine tenths seen once; the top ten hold more than 0.8%. The sample comprised PBMCs. This TCR was sampled from a woman between 18 and 29 years old in good health and CMV-seronegative. The chain is built from TRBV19 and TRBJ2-7, with 9 bases aligning to TRBD2. DNA of the CDR3: TGTGCCAGTAGTAGAGCGGGAGGATCCTACGAGCAGTACTTC. Its protein product is CASSRAGGSYEQYF.